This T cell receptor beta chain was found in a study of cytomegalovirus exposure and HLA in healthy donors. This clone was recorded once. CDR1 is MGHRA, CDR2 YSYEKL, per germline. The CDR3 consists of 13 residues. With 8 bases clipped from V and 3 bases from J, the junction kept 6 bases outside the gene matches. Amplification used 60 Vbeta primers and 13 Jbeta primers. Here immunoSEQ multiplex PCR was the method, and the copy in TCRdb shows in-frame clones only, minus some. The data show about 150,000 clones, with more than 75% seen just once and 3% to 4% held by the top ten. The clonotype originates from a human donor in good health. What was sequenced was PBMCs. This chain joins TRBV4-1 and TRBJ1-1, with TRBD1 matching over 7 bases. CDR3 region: CASRRTGDTEAFF. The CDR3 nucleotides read TGCGCCAGCCGACGCACAGGGGACACTGAAGCTTTCTTT.